Presented here are 6 T cell receptor beta chains from one specimen sequenced in a study of T cell repertoires in cytomegalovirus infection. TCRdb processed the reads anew with MiXCR; each CDR3 protein has one entry. The data show some 350,000 distinct CDR3 sequences, about 32% seen once. These TCRs' antigens remain unknown. The material was cultured PBMCs, obtained from culture after CMV antigen stimulation. These receptors all stem from a human donor in good health (CMV status not recorded). Some clones in this sample may be carry-over from other donors' samples.

This rearrangement joins TRBV4-1 to TRBJ1-2, with no clear D. Per the germline V gene, CDR1 is MGHRA and CDR2 is YSYEKL. The length of the CDR3 is 11 residues. V lost 7 bases and J 4 bases, leaving 7 bases between the germline ends. CDR3 nucleotide sequence: TGCGCCAGCACAAATTCCTATGGCTACACCTTC. This translates into CASTNSYGYTF.

This clonotype has only a few counts. The CDR3 bases are TGTGCCAGCAGCTTAACGGGGACTGATGGCTACACCTTC. Its translation is CASSLTGTDGYTF. The chain couples TRBV7-3 to TRBJ1-2; possibly TRBD1 for D (5 bases). The length of the CDR3 is 13 residues. Per the germline V gene, CDR1 is SGHTA and CDR2 is FQGTGA. V lost 0 bases to trimming and J lost 6 bases, with 8 bases between them. The variable domain in full, completed from reference TRBV7-3 and TRBJ1-2, reads GAGVSQTPSNKVTEKGKYVELRCDPISGHTALYWYRQSLGQGPEFLIYFQGTGAADDSGLPNDRFFAVRPEGSVSTLKIQRTERGDSAVYLCASSLTGTDGYTFGSGTRLTVV.

This chain links TRBV24-1 with TRBJ1-1; 7 nucleotides line up with TRBD1. Germline loops: CDR1 KGHDR, CDR2 SFDVKD. The trim removed 9 bases at V and 2 bases at J, leaving 8 bases unmatched. The CDR3 spans 14 residues. Here the CDR3 reads CATSRDSRNTEAFF. The CDR3 DNA reads TGTGCCACCTCTAGGGACAGCAGAAACACTGAAGCTTTCTTT.

This clonotype was seen more than once but under ten times. V and J are TRBV7-2 and TRBJ2-2, with 7 bases identical to TRBD2. This CDR3 region has 13 residues. Germline loops: CDR1 SGHTA, CDR2 FQGNSA. The ends lost 5 bases at V and 6 bases at J; junction bases unmatched: 3. This CDR3 is CASSVGLAGELFF. The CDR3 DNA follows: TGTGCCAGCAGCGTAGGACTAGCCGGGGAGCTGTTTTTT.

This chain links TRBV7-2 with TRBJ2-1; tentative D call: TRBD2 (5 bases). Germline CDR1 SGHTA, CDR2 FQGNSA. The CDR3 loop spans 16 amino acids. The V gene lost 2 bases and the J gene lost 1 base, with 12 bases spanning the gap. CDR3 residues: CASSLYGRGSYNEQFF. Here the CDR3 DNA reads TGTGCCAGCAGCTTATATGGGAGAGGTTCCTACAATGAGCAGTTCTTC.

This chain connects TRBV11-2 to TRBJ2-1, with a weak D call TRBD2 (5 bases). Germline V gene data show CDR1 as SGHAT and CDR2 as FQNNGV. V lost 5 bases and J lost 5, with 10 bases in between. The CDR3 has 13 amino acids. CDR3 in DNA: TGTGCCAGCAGCCCCCGGGAAAACAATGAGCAGTTCTTC. Protein: CASSPRENNEQFF. Full variable domain (outside the CDR3, taken from reference TRBV11-2 and TRBJ2-1): EAGVAQSPRYKIIEKRQSVAFWCNPISGHATLYWYQQILGQGPKLLIQFQNNGVVDDSQLPKDRFSAERLKGVDSTLKIQPAKLEDSAVYLCASSPRENNEQFFGPGTRLTVL.